The next 19 T cell receptor beta chains were all read from a single sample in a study of cytomegalovirus exposure and HLA in healthy donors. A multiplex PCR was run with 60 Vbeta primers and 13 Jbeta primers. Measured with immunoSEQ multiplex PCR; TCRdb has only the in-frame clones, and not every one. This sample has fewer than 200,000 clones, with 60% to 85% found just once. Sequencing was carried out using PBMCs. The origin of the receptors is a female donor in good health and CMV-seronegative.

V and J are TRBV29-1 and TRBJ2-2; D unclear. V was clipped by 3 bases and J by 2 bases, with 4 bases between them. In germline, CDR1 is SQVTM, CDR2 ANQGSEA. This CDR3 spans 12 amino acids. The CDR3 reads CSVDPNTGELFF. Written as DNA, the CDR3 is TGCAGCGTTGACCCAAACACCGGGGAGCTGTTTTTT.

The chain couples TRBV4-3 to TRBJ2-2; tentatively, D is TRBD1 (7 bases). The CDR3 runs to 18 residues. Germline CDR1 and CDR2: LGHNA and YSLEER. V was trimmed by 0 bases and J by 0 bases, leaving 14 bases between them. This CDR3 reads CASSQEVRGASNTGELFF. The CDR3 DNA reads TGCGCCAGCAGCCAAGAGGTCAGGGGGGCGTCGAACACCGGGGAGCTGTTTTTT.

This sequence joins TRBV4-2 and TRBJ2-5; TRBD2 matches 8 bases. CDR3 length equals 20 residues. V was clipped by 1 base and J by 11 bases; unmatched bases: 27. Germline assignment: CDR1 LGHNA and CDR2 YNFKEQ. CDR3 bases: TGTGCCAGCAGCCAAGCCGATTATCAGGTCATACTAGCGGCCCCCCCGGAGCAGTACTTC. Amino acids: CASSQADYQVILAAPPEQYF.

The V and J genes are TRBV18 and TRBJ2-3; 10 bases match TRBD2. The CDR3 consists of 15 residues. In germline, CDR1 is KGHSH, CDR2 LQKENI. With V trimmed by 4 bases and J by 3 bases, 4 bases remained unmatched. Here the CDR3 reads CASSHGTSETDTQYF. CDR3 in DNA: TGTGCCAGCTCACATGGGACTAGCGAAACAGATACGCAGTATTTT.

The rearrangement links TRBV4-3 to TRBJ1-1; 11 positions agree with TRBD1. The CDR3 consists of 18 residues. With 1 base clipped from V and 2 bases from J, the junction kept 9 bases outside the gene matches. From germline, CDR1 is LGHNA and CDR2 YSLEER. The CDR3 nucleotides read TGCGCCAGCAGCCAAGCCAGGACAGGGGGCCTTCCAAACACTGAAGCTTTCTTT. This gives the protein CASSQARTGGLPNTEAFF.

This clone was recorded once. This sequence joins TRBV7-9 and TRBJ2-3; TRBD2 might be the D (7 bases). V lost 2 bases to trimming and J lost 6 bases, with 21 bases between them. Germline CDR1 SEHNR, CDR2 FQNEAQ (reference sequence). This CDR3 comprises 17 residues. The CDR3 loop is CASSLILTEGGPDTQYF. In nucleotides, the CDR3 is TGTGCCAGCAGCTTAATCCTAACGGAGGGGGGGCCGGATACGCAGTATTTT.

The CDR3 DNA follows: TGTGCCAGCTCACTACTCCCCCCGACAGAGATAACCTACGAGCAGTACTTC. Translated: CASSLLPPTEITYEQYF. The V and J genes are TRBV18 and TRBJ2-7; TRBD1 might be the D (5 bases). V shed 4 bases and J shed 2 bases, with 21 bases lying between them. This CDR3 has 17 residues. Germline V gives CDR1 KGHSH, CDR2 LQKENI.

Notes on this clone: Other DNA sequences in this sample translate to the same CDR3. The gene calls are TRBV6-5 and TRBJ1-3; D is uncertain. The germline CDR1 and CDR2 sequences are MNHEY and SVGAGI. Trimming stripped 6 bases from V and 9 bases from J, with 15 bases between. The CDR3 spans 13 residues. CDR3 nucleotide sequence: TGTGCCAGCAGCTACCGAGGGTCCGGCACCATATATTTT. Translation: CASSYRGSGTIYF.

The DNA of the CDR3 is TGTGCCAGCAGTTCTATGGGACAAGGTATTTTCTACGAGCAGTACTTC. It specifies CASSSMGQGIFYEQYF. The chain is built from TRBV28 and TRBJ2-7; possible D gene TRBD1, 6 bases. The CDR3 has 16 amino acids. The V gene's germline CDR1 is MDHEN and CDR2 SYDVKM. Trimming removed 4 bases from V and 3 bases from J, with 19 bases in between.

The chain carries TRBV7-8 and TRBJ2-5, with D perhaps matching TRBD1 (6 bases). Trimming took off 5 bases at V and 0 bases at J, with 13 bases between the two ends. The germline gives CDR1 SGHVS, CDR2 FQNEAQ. This CDR3 is 15 amino acids long. The CDR3 region has the DNA TGTGCCAGCAGCCGCCGTACAGGGTACCAAGAGACCCAGTACTTC. As protein: CASSRRTGYQETQYF.

This chain joins TRBV7-3 and TRBJ2-5; a weak D match, TRBD2 (7 bases). Trimming left V 8 bases short and J 5 bases short, with 21 bases between. Germline V gene sequence: CDR1 SGHTA, CDR2 FQGTGA. This CDR3 has 15 amino acids. The CDR3 sequence: CASGRAGAQSETQYF. The CDR3 DNA reads TGTGCCAGCGGGAGGGCGGGGGCCCAGTCTGAGACCCAGTACTTC.

The V call is TRBV7-3, the J call TRBJ2-3, with D possibly matching TRBD2 (7 bases). Trimming removed 2 bases from V and 7 bases from J, with 13 bases in between. Germline assignment: CDR1 SGHTA and CDR2 FQGTGA. CDR3 length: 14 residues. CDR3 DNA sequence: TGTGCCAGCAGCTTAGGGGGGGGCGGGTATACGCAGTATTTT. Its protein is CASSLGGGGYTQYF.

This chain connects TRBV20-1 to TRBJ2-2, with unresolved D. The CDR3 spans 11 residues. V was clipped by 5 bases and J by 7 bases, with 8 bases between them. In germline, CDR1 is DFQATT, CDR2 SNEGSKA (reference sequence). The CDR3 sequence is CSAGSIGELFF. CDR3 nucleotide sequence: TGCAGTGCTGGCTCGATCGGGGAGCTGTTTTTT.

This chain uses TRBV28 with TRBJ2-7; 7 bases are a match to TRBD1. J gave up 0 bases and V 7 bases, and 9 bases lay outside the gene matches. Germline-derived CDR1 and CDR2 are MDHEN and SYDVKM. CDR3 length: 15 amino acids. The CDR3 sequence: CASTTPGQVSYEQYF. The CDR3 coding sequence is TGTGCCAGCACTACACCCGGACAGGTCTCCTACGAGCAGTACTTC.

In DNA, the CDR3 is TGTGCCAGCAGTTACTCGGGGGCTTCTAGCACAGATACGCAGTATTTT. Its protein product is CASSYSGASSTDTQYF. The gene calls are TRBV6-5 and TRBJ2-3, with TRBD1 as a possible D gene (6 bases). CDR1 is MNHEY, CDR2 SVGAGI, per germline. V was clipped by 0 bases and J by 0 bases, with 10 bases between them. CDR3 length equals 16 residues.

The gene calls are TRBV5-4 and TRBJ1-2; D perhaps matches TRBD1 (6 bases). Germline V gene sequence: CDR1 SGHNT, CDR2 YYREEE (reference sequence). Trimming removed 4 bases at V and 8 bases at J, with 18 bases between. The CDR3 spans 14 residues. The CDR3 region is CASSVYRDSSGYTF. DNA for the CDR3: TGTGCCAGCAGCGTTTACAGGGATTCAAGCGGCTACACCTTC.

V usage is TRBV6-5 and J usage is TRBJ1-3; maybe TRBD1 (5 bases). V was cut by 6 bases and J by 3 bases, with 9 bases left in between. Germline V gives CDR1 MNHEY, CDR2 SVGAGI. This CDR3 region has 13 residues. The CDR3 here is CASSRTYGNTIYF. The CDR3 region has the DNA TGTGCCAGCAGCCGGACATATGGAAACACCATATATTTT.

This clone was detected only once. Germline and junction disagree at one end, which may indicate a read error. The genes are TRBV7-7 and TRBJ2-7; 7 positions match TRBD1. Per the germline V gene, CDR1 is SSHAT and CDR2 is FNYEAQ (reference sequence). The CDR3 consists of 13 residues. This CDR3 reads CASSLGGPSEQYF. The CDR3 bases are TGTGCTAGCAGCTTAGGGGGCCCTAGCGAGCAGTACTTC.

This clone was counted between two and nine times. The chain uses TRBV6-6 and TRBJ1-4; TRBD1 might be the D (5 bases). The V and J ends lost 4 bases and 5 bases respectively, with 14 bases between them. CDR1 is MNHNY, CDR2 SVGAGI, per germline (reference sequence). The CDR3 is 15 amino acids. For the CDR3, the DNA is TGTGCCAGCAGTTCAATCCAGGGTGAGAATGAAAAACTGTTTTTT. It specifies CASSSIQGENEKLFF.